Below, 27 T cell receptor beta chains from the same sample are listed, as sequenced in a study of T cells in Graves' hyperthyroidism and ophthalmopathy. Amplification of TCR beta CDR3 regions was performed using RNA transcripts as template. The HTBI primer set served for first-round RT-PCR of the TCR CDR3. MiXCR, applied by TCRdb to the multiplex PCR reads, yields one record per CDR3 protein. The sample has some 760,000 distinct CDR3 sequences, 14% seen once. Input material: blood. These receptors came from a woman under 30 with Graves' hyperthyroidism.

V is TRBV19 and J is TRBJ2-2; 9 positions match TRBD2. Germline lookup yields CDR1 LNHDA and CDR2 SQIVND (reference sequence). The V segment lost 8 bases and the J segment 4 bases; nucleotides outside the gene matches: 2. The CDR3 has 13 amino acids. DNA for the CDR3: TGTGCCAGTCGCGGGAGGGCCACCGGGGAGCTGTTTTTT. Its protein product is CASRGRATGELFF.

The V gene is TRBV5-1, the J gene TRBJ2-2; 10 bases match TRBD2. Per the germline V gene, CDR1 is SGHRS and CDR2 is YFSETQ. V lost 4 bases to trimming and J lost 5 bases; unmatched junction nucleotides: 8. This CDR3 is 16 amino acids long. CDR3 bases: TGCGCCAGCAGCAAAACTAGCGGGGCGAGGACCGGGGAGCTGTTTTTT. Translation: CASSKTSGARTGELFF.

This clonotype was counted between two and nine times. The chain joins TRBV30 to TRBJ1-4; D is possibly TRBD1 (6 bases). Germline V gene sequence: CDR1 GTSNPN, CDR2 SVGIG (reference sequence). The CDR3 has 14 amino acids. Trimming stripped 3 bases from V and 8 bases from J, with 16 bases between. CDR3 sequence: CAWRSGALGEKLFF. CDR3 DNA sequence: TGTGCCTGGAGGTCAGGGGCCCTGGGGGAAAAACTGTTTTTT.

The CDR3 coding sequence is TGCGCCAGCAGTGAGGCCAGGGGAAACACCATATATTTT. Translating gives CASSEARGNTIYF. The V call is TRBV10-2, the J call TRBJ1-3; D is unresolved. The CDR3 is made up of 13 amino acids. The V gene lost 2 bases and the J gene lost 4 bases, with 6 bases spanning the gap. CDR1 is WSHSY and CDR2 is SAAADI in the germline V gene.

Ten or more counts support this clonotype. The rearrangement uses TRBV20-1 and TRBJ2-7; possible D gene TRBD1, 6 bases. CDR3 length: 16 amino acids. In germline, CDR1 is DFQATT, CDR2 SNEGSKA (reference sequence). V dropped 0 bases and J dropped 2 bases, with 17 bases sitting between them. CDR3 sequence reads: CSARDRRQALTYEQYF. The CDR3 coding sequence is TGCAGTGCTAGAGACCGGCGACAGGCACTTACCTACGAGCAGTACTTC.

J is TRBJ2-3 and V is TRBV6-2 or TRBV6-3, with 13 positions matching TRBD2. CDR3 length: 17 amino acids. V shed 5 bases and J 1 base; nucleotides not matched to a gene: 6. CDR1 is MNHEY and CDR2 is SVGEGT in the germline V gene. The CDR3 spells CASSAWTSGRGTDTQYF. CDR3 DNA sequence: TGTGCCAGCAGTGCCTGGACTAGCGGGAGAGGCACAGATACGCAGTATTTT.

This clonotype was seen ten or more times. V is TRBV2 and J is TRBJ2-1; D perhaps matches TRBD2 (6 bases). In germline, CDR1 is SNHLY, CDR2 FYNNEI. The CDR3 consists of 15 residues. Trimming took 5 bases from V and 2 from J, leaving 13 bases between them. CDR3 bases: TGTGCCAGCAGTCGGGGGAGCCCTCCCTACAATGAGCAGTTCTTC. Amino acid sequence: CASSRGSPPYNEQFF.

CDR3 region: CASSRTSGRAPNTGELFF. DNA for the CDR3: TGTGCCAGCTCCAGGACTAGCGGGAGGGCGCCGAACACCGGGGAGCTGTTTTTT. The J gene is TRBJ2-2, the V gene TRBV27; 15 bases are shared with TRBD2. This CDR3 has 18 residues. The V gene's germline CDR1 is MNHEY and CDR2 SMNVEV (reference sequence). The junction had 7 bases not matched to a gene; V was cut back by 8 bases and J by 0 bases.

This clonotype came up many times. The V and J genes are TRBV18 and TRBJ2-3, with 7 bases that match TRBD2. This CDR3 contains 15 residues. After removal of 3 bases from V and 2 bases from J, the junction contained 5 bases not matched to a gene. Germline V lookup: CDR1 KGHSH, CDR2 LQKENI. Written as DNA, the CDR3 is TGTGCCAGCTCACCCCGGACTAGTTACACAGATACGCAGTATTTT. It translates to CASSPRTSYTDTQYF.

A few counts support this clonotype. The rearrangement uses TRBV28 and TRBJ1-4; 7 bases agree with TRBD1. V shed 4 bases, J shed 11 bases, and the junction held 10 bases outside the gene matches. The CDR3 is 14 residues long. In germline, CDR1 is MDHEN, CDR2 SYDVKM. CDR3 sequence reads: CASSSPRQGGKLFF. CDR3 sequence (DNA): TGTGCCAGCAGTTCCCCCCGACAGGGCGGGAAACTGTTTTTT. The full variable domain, its missing parts supplied by reference TRBV28 and TRBJ1-4, is DVKVTQSSRYLVKRTGEKVFLECVQDMDHENMFWYRQDPGLGLRLIYFSYDVKMKEKGDIPEGYSVSREKKERFSLILESASTNQTSMYLCASSSPRQGGKLFFGSGTQLSVL.

The sample holds many counts of this clonotype. V and J are TRBV4-1 and TRBJ1-5; D remains unclear. The CDR3 contains 15 residues. Germline V CDR1 and CDR2: MGHRA, YSYEKL. V lost 1 base and J lost 3, with 10 bases in between. Here the CDR3 reads CASSQAATVNQPQHF. CDR3 in DNA: TGCGCCAGCAGCCAAGCAGCGACGGTCAATCAGCCCCAGCATTTT.

V is TRBV6-1 and J is TRBJ2-3; 10 bases fit TRBD1. Germline values: CDR1 MNHNS, CDR2 SASEGT. The CDR3 runs to 17 residues. With V trimmed by 7 bases and J by 1 base, 11 bases remained unmatched. The DNA for the CDR3 is TGTGCCAGCACCAACAAGGCCGGGACAGGGGGCACAGATACGCAGTATTTT. Translating gives CASTNKAGTGGTDTQYF.

The chain's CDR3 is CAISELGLGGYEQYF. In DNA, the CDR3 is TGTGCCATCAGTGAGTTGGGACTAGGAGGCTACGAGCAGTACTTC. The rearrangement uses TRBV10-3 and TRBJ2-7; 8 nucleotides line up with TRBD2. This CDR3 contains 15 residues. Germline V gene sequence: CDR1 ENHRY, CDR2 SYGVKD. The ends lost 1 base at V and 3 bases at J; junction bases unmatched: 5.

At least ten counts were recorded for this clonotype. The chain joins TRBV7-9 to TRBJ2-7; perhaps TRBD1 as D (5 bases). The CDR3 loop spans 13 amino acids. V lost 6 bases and J 3 bases, leaving 12 bases between the germline ends. The germline V gene encodes CDR1 SEHNR and CDR2 FQNEAQ (reference sequence). The CDR3 DNA is TGTGCCAGCAGACCCGGACACTACTACGAGCAGTACTTC. Its translation is CASRPGHYYEQYF.

Concerning this clonotype itself: A much larger clone sits a single nucleotide away, making a read error possible. The chain links TRBV7-2 to TRBJ2-3; TRBD2 matches at 11 bases. In germline, CDR1 is SGHTA, CDR2 FQGNSA. Trimming removed 4 bases from V and 2 bases from J; junction bases left unmatched: 11. This CDR3 has 18 residues. DNA for the CDR3: TGTGCCAGCAGCTCGCGACTAGCGGGAACCACTACCACAGATACGCAGTATTTT. Its protein product is CASSSRLAGTTTTDTQYF.

The CDR3 protein is CASSSGATGPPGYEQYF. In nucleotides, the CDR3 is TGTGCCAGCAGTTCCGGGGCCACGGGACCCCCAGGCTACGAGCAGTACTTC. The rearrangement links TRBV2 to TRBJ2-7; D is possibly TRBD1 or TRBD2 (5 bases each). The CDR3 is 17 amino acids. V was cut by 5 bases and J by 3 bases, with 23 bases left in between. Germline assignment: CDR1 SNHLY and CDR2 FYNNEI.

The chain has TRBV4-2 and TRBJ2-1; D uncertain. Trimming removed 4 bases at V and 5 bases at J, with 9 bases between. This CDR3 region has 13 residues. Germline V gene data show CDR1 as LGHNA and CDR2 as YNFKEQ. The CDR3, as DNA: TGTGCCAGCAGCCCGGGCAGCCACAATGAGCAGTTCTTC. It encodes CASSPGSHNEQFF.

This clonotype was observed at least ten times. The rearrangement uses TRBV28 and TRBJ2-1; possible D gene TRBD1, 6 bases. V shed 4 bases and J shed 5 bases, with 21 bases lying between them. Germline-derived CDR1 and CDR2 are MDHEN and SYDVKM. The CDR3 has 17 residues. In nucleotides, the CDR3 is TGTGCCAGCAGTTCCCGATGGGGGCGACAGAGGAACAATGAGCAGTTCTTC. Amino acid sequence: CASSSRWGRQRNNEQFF.

In this sample, this clonotype turned up many times. CDR3 residues: CASSVGVRTNTEAFF. Written as DNA, the CDR3 is TGTGCCAGCAGTGTCGGAGTCAGGACGAACACTGAAGCTTTCTTT. The V and J genes are TRBV27 and TRBJ1-1; D call uncertain. V dropped 5 bases and J dropped 1 base, with 14 bases sitting between them. Germline-derived CDR1 and CDR2 are MNHEY and SMNVEV (reference sequence). The CDR3 runs 15 residues.

This clonotype was recorded at least ten times. V gene TRBV7-9 combines with J gene TRBJ1-1, with D perhaps matching TRBD1 (5 bases). Deletions cut 1 base from V and 6 bases from J, with 12 bases between. This CDR3 spans 14 amino acids. Germline assignment: CDR1 SEHNR and CDR2 FQNEAQ (reference sequence). The CDR3 bases are TGTGCCAGCAGCTTAGGGGGCCTGTACGCTGAAGCTTTCTTT. It encodes CASSLGGLYAEAFF.

There are many counts of this clonotype. The chain uses TRBV24-1 and TRBJ1-4; D gene unclear. This CDR3 contains 19 residues. V lost 1 base and J 0 bases, leaving 17 bases between the germline ends. Germline lookup yields CDR1 KGHDR and CDR2 SFDVKD. CDR3 bases: TGTGCCACCAGTGATTTCCAACCGTCCCCAGTGGCAACTAATGAAAAACTGTTTTTT. This gives the protein CATSDFQPSPVATNEKLFF.

Remarks on this clonotype: A much larger clone differs from this one at a single base, so this may be a read error. This likely comes from a read error, as the CDR3 has no conserved phenylalanine or tryptophan at its end. The chain has TRBV2 and TRBJ1-1; the match to TRBD1 covers 8 bases. The V gene end was trimmed by 9 bases and the J gene end by 4 bases; junction bases not matched to a gene: 13. The CDR3 length is 15 residues. The germline V gene encodes CDR1 SNHLY and CDR2 FYNNEI. This chain's CDR3 is CASGPQGAGVTEAFS. CDR3 in DNA: TGTGCCAGTGGGCCTCAGGGGGCTGGGGTCACTGAAGCTTTCTCT.

This clonotype was observed many times. The V gene is TRBV12-3 or TRBV12-4, the J gene TRBJ2-7; possibly TRBD1 or TRBD2 for D (6 bases each). The length of the CDR3 is 13 residues. V lost 5 bases to trimming and J lost 6 bases, with 14 bases between them. CDR3 in amino acids: CASSRTGALEQYF. In DNA form, the CDR3 reads TGTGCCAGCAGTCGGACGGGGGCCCTCGAGCAGTACTTC.

The V call is TRBV25-1, the J call TRBJ1-2; possible D gene TRBD1, 5 bases. CDR3 size: 15 residues. Germline CDR1 and CDR2: MGHDK and SYGVNS. Trimming stripped 3 bases from V and 3 bases from J, with 14 bases between. CDR3 region: CASSDYIGGDYGYTF. Here the CDR3 DNA reads TGTGCCAGCAGTGACTATATAGGAGGGGACTATGGCTACACCTTC.

This clonotype was recorded a few times. DNA of the CDR3: TGCGCCAGCAGGGGACCAGGGATTGGGGGCAAAAACATTCAGTACTTC. Its translation: CASRGPGIGGKNIQYF. This rearrangement joins TRBV4-1 to TRBJ2-4; TRBD1 or TRBD2 may be the D gene (5 bases each). Trimming shortened V by 6 bases and J by 3 bases, and 18 bases separated the two germline ends. The CDR3 length is 16 residues. CDR1 is MGHRA and CDR2 is YSYEKL in the germline V gene.

This clonotype was counted between two and nine times. The J gene is TRBJ2-7, the V gene TRBV13, with a weak D call TRBD2 (5 bases). Looked up from germline, CDR1 is PRHDT and CDR2 is FYEKMQ (reference sequence). V lost 5 bases to trimming and J lost 4 bases, with 9 bases between them. This CDR3 is 12 amino acids long. The CDR3 DNA reads TGTGCCAGCAGCACATGGACTTACGAGCAGTACTTC. It encodes CASSTWTYEQYF. Combining the CDR3 with reference TRBV13 and TRBJ2-7 gives the whole variable domain AAGVIQSPRHLIKEKRETATLKCYPIPRHDTVYWYQQGPGQDPQFLISFYEKMQSDKGSIPDRFSAQQFSDYHSELNMSSLELGDSALYFCASSTWTYEQYFGPGTRLTVT.

The chain carries TRBV10-3 and TRBJ2-7; D not resolved. Germline V gives CDR1 ENHRY, CDR2 SYGVKD. Trimming removed 6 bases at V and 2 bases at J, with 14 bases between. This CDR3 has 14 residues. CDR3 in DNA: TGTGCCATCAGCTCCAGTAAACCCGCCTACGAGCAGTACTTC. Its protein product is CAISSSKPAYEQYF.